This entry lists 24 T cell receptor beta chains sequenced from one sample in a study of beta chain features in type 1 diabetes. Their antigen targets remain unknown. Since all of the isolated RNA was reverse transcribed, expressed TCRB transcripts were what got sequenced. Sequencing used immunoSEQ multiplex PCR; TCRdb keeps in-frame clones, though not all of them. Of hundreds of thousands of clones in the sample, about an eighth were seen once. Findings and caveats of the study: In every one of the four CD4+ subsets, TCRB CDR3s were moderately but significantly shorter in Type 1 diabetes patients.

The sample consisted of naive CD4+ T cells from blood. The receptors shown here come from a young man with type 1 diabetes.

This clone has just a few counts. This chain joins TRBV10-3 and TRBJ2-7; 7 bases are shared with TRBD2. Germline V gene data show CDR1 as ENHRY and CDR2 as SYGVKD. V shed 7 bases, J shed 3 bases, and the junction held 6 bases outside the gene matches. CDR3 length: 13 residues. In nucleotides, the CDR3 is TGTGCCATCACCCCAAGGGAGGGCTACGAGCAGTACTTC. Translated, it gives CAITPREGYEQYF.

The genes are TRBV19 and TRBJ2-1, with a possible D match to TRBD2 (6 bases). Germline values: CDR1 LNHDA, CDR2 SQIVND (reference sequence). The CDR3 is made up of 12 amino acids. Trimming took off 7 bases at V and 6 bases at J, with 10 bases between the two ends. CDR3 in DNA: TGTGCCAGTATCGCCGGGGGCAATGAGCAGTTCTTC. Translated, it gives CASIAGGNEQFF.

The rearrangement links TRBV30 to TRBJ2-2; no firm D call. V gave up 1 base and J gave up 6 bases, with 6 bases separating them. Germline V gene lookup returns CDR1 GTSNPN and CDR2 SVGIG (reference sequence). The CDR3 contains 12 residues. The CDR3 loop is CAWSAGAGELFF. CDR3 coding DNA: TGTGCCTGGAGTGCTGGAGCCGGGGAGCTGTTTTTT.

This clone appeared a few times. The chain couples TRBV20-1 to TRBJ2-5; D unclear. The CDR3 covers 11 residues. Trimming pared 4 bases from V and 0 bases from J, leaving 3 bases between. Per the germline V gene, CDR1 is DFQATT and CDR2 is SNEGSKA (reference sequence). CDR3 coding DNA: TGCAGTGCTAAGCACCAAGAGACCCAGTACTTC. It codes for CSAKHQETQYF.

This rearrangement joins TRBV7-2 to TRBJ2-7; D gene uncertain. This CDR3 contains 14 residues. V was trimmed by 5 bases and J by 3 bases, leaving 14 bases between them. In germline, CDR1 is SGHTA, CDR2 FQGNSA. The CDR3 loop is CASSLTKWGYEQYF. For the CDR3, the DNA is TGTGCCAGCAGCCTGACAAAATGGGGCTACGAGCAGTACTTC.

This clone showed up just a few times. The DNA for the CDR3 is TGTGCCGGCCAGACTAGCGGGAGCCATACGCAGTATTTT. As protein: CAGQTSGSHTQYF. V usage is TRBV30 and J usage is TRBJ2-3, with TRBD2 matching over 12 bases. Unmatched junction bases numbered 7, after V lost 8 bases and J lost 7 bases. CDR1 and CDR2 (germline): GTSNPN, SVGIG (reference sequence). This CDR3 region has 13 residues.

In this sample, this clone turned up a few times. V usage is TRBV5-1 and J usage is TRBJ1-1; D is unresolved. This CDR3 region has 15 residues. Trimming stripped 1 base from V and 1 base from J, with 11 bases between. CDR1 SGHRS and CDR2 YFSETQ come from the germline V gene. CDR3 amino acids: CASSLRGSPNTEAFF. CDR3 bases: TGCGCCAGCAGCTTGCGGGGATCCCCGAACACTGAAGCTTTCTTT.

The chain combines TRBV5-5 with TRBJ2-6; unclear D gene. Looked up from germline, CDR1 is SGHKS and CDR2 is YYEKEE (reference sequence). The CDR3 sequence is 16 residues long. Trimming took off 7 bases at V and 2 bases at J, with 16 bases between the two ends. The chain's CDR3 is CASDSSGGAGANVLTF. The CDR3 DNA is TGTGCCAGCGATTCTTCTGGCGGAGCTGGGGCCAACGTCCTGACTTTC.

This clone was detected ten times or more. The chain has TRBV2 and TRBJ2-1, with D hard to call. Germline CDR1 reads SNHLY; CDR2 reads FYNNEI. The V gene lost 4 bases and the J gene lost 2 bases, with 9 bases spanning the gap. The CDR3 has 14 amino acids. CDR3 in amino acids: CASSAGEAYNEQFF. CDR3 DNA: TGTGCCAGCAGTGCTGGAGAGGCCTACAATGAGCAGTTCTTC.

The rearrangement links TRBV30 to TRBJ1-1, with D possibly TRBD1 on 5 matching bases. CDR3 size: 15 residues. The germline V and J ends were trimmed by 2 bases and 3 bases, with 16 bases remaining between them. Per germline, CDR1 GTSNPN and CDR2 SVGIG (reference sequence). For the CDR3, the DNA is TGTGCCTGGAGTCCCGGAGTCGGGGGTTACACTGAAGCTTTCTTT. Protein sequence: CAWSPGVGGYTEAFF.

This chain uses TRBV9 with TRBJ2-2; no definite D call. Trimming took 0 bases from V and 5 from J, leaving 17 bases between them. Germline CDR1 and CDR2: SGDLS and YYNGEE. There are 17 residues in the CDR3. The CDR3 coding sequence is TGTGCCAGCAGCGTAGAAGGGTCGACCTTGGAGACCGGGGAGCTGTTTTTT. Translation: CASSVEGSTLETGELFF.

The rearrangement uses TRBV28 and TRBJ1-2; TRBD1 agrees at 9 bases. This CDR3 contains 14 residues. Losses at the gene ends were 3 bases for V and 5 bases for J; bases not matched to a gene: 4. The germline V gene has CDR1 MDHEN and CDR2 SYDVKM. The CDR3 coding sequence is TGTGCCAGCAGTTTCCCCGGACAGGGGTATGGCTACACCTTC. Amino acids: CASSFPGQGYGYTF.

There are a few counts of this clone. This sample also contains other DNA sequences that code for the same CDR3. V is TRBV5-1 and J is TRBJ1-1; TRBD1 might be the D (6 bases). Trimming left V 4 bases short and J 8 bases short, with 9 bases between. Germline CDR1 SGHRS, CDR2 YFSETQ. This CDR3 spans 11 amino acids. CDR3 region: CASSLGTEAFF. In DNA, the CDR3 is TGCGCCAGCAGCCTCGGGACAGAAGCTTTCTTT.

The chain joins TRBV30 to TRBJ1-6; tentatively, D is TRBD1 (6 bases). Germline values: CDR1 GTSNPN, CDR2 SVGIG (reference sequence). The CDR3 covers 14 residues. Trimming removed 3 bases at V and 9 bases at J, with 15 bases between. The CDR3 bases are TGTGCCTGGAGCATATCAGGGGAAGGTTCACCCCTCCACTTT. This codes for CAWSISGEGSPLHF.

Comment on this clone: This could be a read error, since a much larger clone is one nucleotide away. J is TRBJ2-5 and V is TRBV2; the D is unclear. CDR1 and CDR2 (germline): SNHLY, FYNNEI. V lost 5 bases, J lost 4 bases, and 2 bases lay in between. The CDR3 is 10 amino acids. Written as DNA, the CDR3 is TGTGCCAGCAGTCTAGAGACCCAGTACTTC. It specifies CASSLETQYF.

This clone occurred a few times. The chain employs TRBV29-1 and TRBJ2-1; a weak D match, TRBD2 (6 bases). V lost 5 bases to trimming and J lost 4 bases, with 15 bases between them. CDR1 is SQVTM, CDR2 ANQGSEA, per germline. This CDR3 is 14 amino acids long. The CDR3 is CSVTQSSGYNEQFF. The CDR3 region has the DNA TGCAGCGTTACCCAAAGTAGCGGATACAATGAGCAGTTCTTC.

The rearrangement uses TRBV6-1 and TRBJ1-1; D uncertain. The CDR3 runs 11 residues. Between the trimmed V and J ends, which lost 5 bases and 6 bases, there was a span of 7 bases. From germline, CDR1 is MNHNS and CDR2 SASEGT. CDR3: CASSQEAEAFF. In nucleotides, the CDR3 is TGTGCCAGCAGTCAGGAAGCTGAAGCTTTCTTT.

In this sample, this clone turned up a few times. The genes are TRBV5-1 and TRBJ2-5, with TRBD2 identical over 9 bases. CDR1 SGHRS and CDR2 YFSETQ come from the germline V gene. Germline trimming cut 5 bases from V and 4 bases from J; bases unmatched to any gene: 3. This CDR3 has 13 residues. CDR3 sequence reads: CASRVTSGETQYF. The CDR3 bases are TGCGCCAGCAGGGTGACTAGCGGAGAGACCCAGTACTTC.

The chain carries TRBV9 and TRBJ2-3, with a possible D match to TRBD2 (5 bases). Looked up from germline, CDR1 is SGDLS and CDR2 is YYNGEE. This CDR3 contains 14 residues. The V and J ends lost 1 base and 2 bases respectively, with 8 bases between them. The CDR3 region has the DNA TGTGCCAGCAGCGTATTCGGGGACACAGATACGCAGTATTTT. Translated: CASSVFGDTDTQYF.

The chain employs TRBV29-1 and TRBJ2-6; D is possibly TRBD1 or TRBD2 (5 bases each). V gave up 1 base and J gave up 2 bases, with 6 bases separating them. CDR1 and CDR2 from the germline V gene are SQVTM and ANQGSEA. The CDR3 is made up of 14 amino acids. Here the CDR3 reads CSVEVGAGANVLTF. CDR3 nucleotide sequence: TGCAGCGTTGAAGTGGGGGCTGGGGCCAACGTCCTGACTTTC.

CDR3 amino acids: CASSLNREAMNTGELFF. The DNA of the CDR3 is TGTGCCAGCAGCTTGAATCGCGAAGCGATGAACACCGGGGAGCTGTTTTTT. The chain combines TRBV5-4 with TRBJ2-2; D not resolved. Germline V CDR1 and CDR2: SGHNT, YYREEE (reference sequence). The V gene lost 1 base and the J gene lost 1 base, with 14 bases spanning the gap. CDR3 length equals 17 residues.

This chain connects TRBV4-3 to TRBJ1-1; 7 nucleotides line up with TRBD1. Looked up from germline, CDR1 is LGHNA and CDR2 is YSLEER. This CDR3 is built from 14 residues. V was clipped by 3 bases and J by 3 bases; unmatched bases: 4. The CDR3 spells CASSQAGTDTEAFF. The CDR3 coding sequence is TGCGCCAGCAGCCAGGCCGGGACAGACACTGAAGCTTTCTTT.

This CDR3 is CASSAQGELFF. CDR3 bases: TGTGCCAGCAGCGCACAGGGAGAACTGTTTTTT. The chain couples TRBV9 to TRBJ1-4; a weak D match, TRBD1 (6 bases). V was shortened by 3 bases and J by 12 bases, with 9 bases between the two germline ends. In germline, CDR1 is SGDLS, CDR2 YYNGEE. The CDR3 contains 11 residues.

The genes are TRBV7-2 and TRBJ1-5; tentatively, D is TRBD1 (5 bases). Trimming shortened V by 1 base and J by 6 bases, and 10 bases separated the two germline ends. Germline values: CDR1 SGHTA, CDR2 FQGNSA. The CDR3 is 14 amino acids. CDR3 loop: CASSLVREGQPQHF. The CDR3 DNA is TGTGCCAGCAGCTTAGTCAGGGAAGGTCAGCCCCAGCATTTT. The complete variable domain, with remaining parts taken from reference TRBV7-2 and TRBJ1-5, reads GAGVSQSPSNKVTEKGKDVELRCDPISGHTALYWYRQSLGQGLEFLIYFQGNSAPDKSGLPSDRFSAERTGGSVSTLTIQRTQQEDSAVYLCASSLVREGQPQHFGDGTRLSIL.